This TCR beta chain was documented in a study of radiation and T cells in renal cell carcinoma. Whole-study context: Nephrectomy followed 15 Gy stereotactic body radiation by 4 weeks. Study observations and caveats: From baseline, blood top tumor clonotypes peaked at 2 weeks post-radiation. Pretreatment tumor biopsies were lacking, so baseline clonotypes are unknown.

The sample's time point: baseline pretreatment blood. Treatment given: 15 Gy SBRT to primary tumor, nephrectomy 4 weeks later. Blood was sampled at baseline, 2 weeks and 4 weeks after SBRT. The CDR3 loop spans 16 amino acids. Germline V gives CDR1 SGHKS, CDR2 YYEKEE (reference sequence). The V end lost 4 bases, the J end lost 5 bases, and 16 bases lay between the germline ends. About this clone: Its antigen is not known.

TCRdb keeps only in-frame clones here, not all; method: immunoSEQ multiplex PCR. The data show 50,000 to 75,000 clones, 60% to 85% seen once. The chain recombines TRBV5-5 with TRBJ1-6; maybe TRBD1 (6 bases). The source material was blood, sampled from a patient whose treatment included radiotherapy and nephrectomy. The receptor was isolated from a man between 60 and 70 years old with renal cell carcinoma. The CDR3 DNA is TGTGCCAGCAGCCCCGACTTCCGACAGGATAATTCACCCCTCCACTTT. Its protein product is CASSPDFRQDNSPLHF. Drawing the rest from reference TRBV5-5 and TRBJ1-6, the complete variable domain is DAGVTQSPTHLIKTRGQQVTLRCSPISGHKSVSWYQQVLGQGPQFIFQYYEKEERGRGNFPDRFSARQFPNYSSELNVNALLLGDSALYLCASSPDFRQDNSPLHFGNGTRLTVT.